The 3 T cell receptor beta chains given below trace back to one sample, sequenced in a study of radiation and T cells in renal cell carcinoma. Sequencing was performed with immunoSEQ multiplex PCR; in TCRdb, only in-frame clones are kept and a portion is missing. The sample has around 12,000 clones, 60% to 75% seen once. Stated treatment: treatment-naive control, cytoreductive nephrectomy. The specimen comprised tumor tissue, sampled from a patient whose treatment was nephrectomy without radiotherapy. These receptors came from a woman of 80 years or more with renal cell carcinoma.

In its sample, this clone was seen a few times. The J gene is TRBJ2-1, the V gene TRBV5-5, with TRBD1 matching over 10 bases. Trimming cost V 4 bases and J 10 bases; bases outside gene matches: 17. The CDR3 sequence is 17 residues long. CDR1 and CDR2 (germline): SGHKS, YYEKEE (reference sequence). CDR3 coding DNA: TGTGCCAGCAGCCTTACCGCACCGGGACAGGGGTTTCAAGAGCAGTTCTTC. Encoded protein: CASSLTAPGQGFQEQFF.

This clone was seen only once. This chain connects TRBV10-3 to TRBJ2-7, with D tentatively TRBD1 (6 bases). CDR1 and CDR2 from the germline V gene are ENHRY and SYGVKD. The germline V and J ends were trimmed by 6 bases and 2 bases, with 11 bases remaining between them. The length of the CDR3 is 13 residues. The DNA of the CDR3 is TGTGCCATCAGCACAGGGCGGACCTACGAGCAGTACGTC. This translates into CAISTGRTYEQYV.

This clone showed up just a few times. J is TRBJ1-2 and V is TRBV27; TRBD1 might be the D (6 bases). The V end lost 5 bases, the J end lost 7 bases, and 14 bases lay between the germline ends. The CDR3 loop spans 13 amino acids. CDR1 and CDR2 (germline): MNHEY, SMNVEV (reference sequence). Here the CDR3 DNA reads TGTGCCAGCAGTGCGCCAGGGGCTCGTGGCTACACCTTC. It is translated as CASSAPGARGYTF.